Sequencing of this T cell receptor (beta chain) was carried out in a study of blood T cells in healthy people across ages. The germline gives CDR1 LGHDT, CDR2 YNNKEL (reference sequence). Deletions cut 4 bases from V and 4 bases from J, with 14 bases between. The CDR3 extends over 16 amino acids. PCR was performed a second time for about 7 to 12 cycles using a sample-barcoded 5' primer and a J-beta primer mix. TCRdb independently ran MiXCR on the 5' RACE reads; one entry per CDR3 protein. The data hold hundreds of thousands of distinct CDR3 sequences, with 20% to 25% observed a single time. These records were also assigned to another study, of T cells of mothers and their children.

The rearrangement joins TRBV3-1 to TRBJ1-6, with D possibly being TRBD1 (5 bases). The TCR was taken from a boy aged 5-17 years in good health. Sequenced sample: blood. CDR3 nucleotide sequence: TGTGCCAGCAGCCCACAGGATCGATTGTATAATTCACCCCTCCACTTT. Translating gives CASSPQDRLYNSPLHF. The entire variable domain, with the rest obtained from reference TRBV3-1 and TRBJ1-6, is as follows: DTAVSQTPKYLVTQMGNDKSIKCEQNLGHDTMYWYKQDSKKFLKIMFSYNNKELIINETVPNRFSPKSPDKAHLNLHINSLELGDSAVYFCASSPQDRLYNSPLHFGNGTRLTVT.